A single sample is the source of the 11 T cell receptor beta chains below, sequenced in a study of early T cells in non-severe SARS-CoV-2 infection. TCRdb analysed the 5' RACE reads with MiXCR anew, one entry per CDR3 protein. The sample has around 33,000 distinct CDR3 sequences, 5.8% seen once. Specimen: whole blood. Every receptor here comes from an adult who was a healthcare worker with PCR-confirmed SARS-CoV-2 infection or an uninfected control (not recorded which).

This clonotype was seen at least ten times. This rearrangement joins TRBV4-3 to TRBJ2-5; D is uncertain. Germline V gene sequence: CDR1 LGHNA, CDR2 YSLEER. V lost 1 base to trimming and J lost 4 bases, with 7 bases between them. The CDR3 has 13 amino acids. The CDR3 here is CASSQAISETQYF. Here the CDR3 DNA reads TGCGCCAGCAGCCAAGCGATCTCAGAGACCCAGTACTTC.

Ten or more counts support this clonotype. The chain is built from TRBV12-3 or TRBV12-4 and TRBJ2-1; tentatively, D is TRBD1 (5 bases). V lost 2 bases and J 2 bases, leaving 13 bases between the germline ends. The CDR3 is 16 amino acids. CDR3 bases: TGTGCCAGCAGTTTATGGGTACAGGTGACCTACAATGAGCAGTTCTTC. It yields the protein CASSLWVQVTYNEQFF.

This clonotype was seen repeatedly, ten times or more. This chain links TRBV12-3 or TRBV12-4 with TRBJ1-2, with 7 bases that match TRBD1. CDR3 length: 15 amino acids. V was pared by 5 bases and J by 7 bases, with 13 bases of the junction left unmatched. The CDR3 reads CASSQNPQNRGGYTF. In DNA, the CDR3 is TGTGCCAGCAGTCAAAACCCACAGAACAGGGGTGGCTACACCTTC.

This clonotype was seen a single time. V gene TRBV2 combines with J gene TRBJ2-3, with 14 positions matching TRBD2. The junction had 5 bases not matched to a gene; V was cut back by 8 bases and J by 4 bases. The length of the CDR3 is 15 residues. Per germline, CDR1 SNHLY and CDR2 FYNNEI. CDR3 in amino acids: CASPTGLAGADTQYF. The CDR3 DNA reads as TGTGCCAGCCCTACGGGACTAGCGGGGGCAGATACGCAGTATTTT.

Ten or more counts support this clonotype. CDR3 residues: CSVAGRAGFADTQYF. CDR3 DNA sequence: TGCAGTGTCGCCGGACGGGCGGGTTTTGCAGATACGCAGTATTTT. V usage is TRBV20-1 and J usage is TRBJ2-3, with D possibly being TRBD2 (5 bases). Germline CDR1 DFQATT, CDR2 SNEGSKA (reference sequence). This CDR3 comprises 15 residues. Deletions cut 7 bases from V and 4 bases from J, with 21 bases between.

This clonotype was picked up a small number of times. The rearrangement joins TRBV19 to TRBJ2-3, with D possibly TRBD2 on 5 matching bases. There are 15 residues in the CDR3. Germline values: CDR1 LNHDA, CDR2 SQIVND (reference sequence). Deletions cut 5 bases from V and 1 base from J, with 13 bases between. CDR3 protein: CASSPESGGTDTQYF. The CDR3 nucleotides are TGTGCCAGTAGTCCAGAATCCGGGGGCACAGATACGCAGTATTTT.

The chain couples TRBV12-3 or TRBV12-4 to TRBJ2-7, with 9 bases matching TRBD2. V dropped 4 bases and J dropped 2; count of bases not matched to a gene: 9. The CDR3 sequence is 16 residues long. The chain's CDR3 is CASSSNRLAVAYEQYF. CDR3 coding DNA: TGTGCCAGCAGTTCTAATCGACTAGCGGTTGCCTACGAGCAGTACTTC.

In its sample, this clonotype was seen many times. The CDR3 bases are TGTGCCAGCAGTTACTCCCGGGGATGGAAACTGTTTTTT. It is translated as CASSYSRGWKLFF. The V call is TRBV6-6, the J call TRBJ1-4; D uncertain. The CDR3 spans 13 residues. Germline assignment: CDR1 MNHNY and CDR2 SVGAGI (reference sequence). V lost 0 bases to trimming and J lost 11 bases, with 10 bases between them.

This clonotype was counted ten times or more. The chain carries TRBV20-1 and TRBJ2-3; 7 bases fit TRBD2. CDR1 is DFQATT and CDR2 is SNEGSKA in the germline V gene (reference sequence). V shed 1 base and J 2 bases; nucleotides not matched to a gene: 9. CDR3 length: 16 amino acids. CDR3: CSARGTLADYTDTQYF. The CDR3, as DNA: TGCAGTGCTAGAGGGACTCTAGCGGATTACACAGATACGCAGTATTTT.

Of note for this clonotype: One base away lies a much larger clone, so this may be a sequencing read error. The chain links TRBV10-2 to TRBJ2-3; D remains ambiguous. The V gene lost 6 bases and the J gene lost 6 bases, with 19 bases spanning the gap. CDR1 and CDR2 (germline): WSHSY, SAAADI. The CDR3 totals 15 residues. CDR3 sequence: CASRGLGGYGDTQYF. Written as DNA, the CDR3 is TGCGCCAGCAGGGGCCTGGGCGGATATGGGGATACGCAGTATTTT.

This clonotype was recorded many times. The chain links TRBV25-1 to TRBJ1-1, with a possible D match to TRBD1 (6 bases). Trimming took off 7 bases at V and 5 bases at J, with 17 bases between the two ends. This CDR3 comprises 14 residues. Looked up from germline, CDR1 is MGHDK and CDR2 is SYGVNS. CDR3 DNA sequence: TGTGCCAGCACCCTTGGATGGGGGCTTACTGAAGCTTTCTTT. Translating gives CASTLGWGLTEAFF.